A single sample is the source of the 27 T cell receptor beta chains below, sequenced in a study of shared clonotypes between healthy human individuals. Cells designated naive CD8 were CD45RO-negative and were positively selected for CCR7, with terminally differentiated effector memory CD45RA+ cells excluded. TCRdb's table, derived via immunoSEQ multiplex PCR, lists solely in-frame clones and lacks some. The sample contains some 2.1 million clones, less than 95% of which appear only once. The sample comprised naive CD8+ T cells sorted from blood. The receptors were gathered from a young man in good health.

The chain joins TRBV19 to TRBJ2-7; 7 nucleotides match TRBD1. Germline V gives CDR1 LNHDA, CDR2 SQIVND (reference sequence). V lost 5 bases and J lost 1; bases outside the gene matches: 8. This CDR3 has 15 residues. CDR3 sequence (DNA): TGTGCCAGTAGTTTCGAGGGGACAGCTTCCTACGAGCAGTACTTC. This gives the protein CASSFEGTASYEQYF.

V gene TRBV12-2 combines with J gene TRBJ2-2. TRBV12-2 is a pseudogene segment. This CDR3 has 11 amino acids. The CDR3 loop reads CASPNPGELFF. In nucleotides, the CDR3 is TGTGCAAGTCCCAACCCAGGGGAGCTGTTTTTT.

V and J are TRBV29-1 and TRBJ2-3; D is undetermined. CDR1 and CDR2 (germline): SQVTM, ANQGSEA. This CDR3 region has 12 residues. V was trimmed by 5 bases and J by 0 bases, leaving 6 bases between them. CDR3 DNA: TGCAGCGTTTGTGACAGCACAGATACGCAGTATTTT. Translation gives CSVCDSTDTQYF.

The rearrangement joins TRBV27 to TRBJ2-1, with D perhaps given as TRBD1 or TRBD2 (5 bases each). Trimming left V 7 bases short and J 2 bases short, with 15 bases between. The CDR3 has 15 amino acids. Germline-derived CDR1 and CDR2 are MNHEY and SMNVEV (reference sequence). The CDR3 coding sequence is TGTGCCAGCACCTTTCGCCAGGGACCCTACAATGAGCAGTTCTTC. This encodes CASTFRQGPYNEQFF.

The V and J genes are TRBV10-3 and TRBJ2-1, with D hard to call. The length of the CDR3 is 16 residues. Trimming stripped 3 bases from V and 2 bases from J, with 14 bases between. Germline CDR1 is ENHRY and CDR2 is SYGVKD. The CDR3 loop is CAISDFNVGPYNEQFF. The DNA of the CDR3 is TGTGCCATCAGTGACTTTAACGTGGGCCCCTACAATGAGCAGTTCTTC.

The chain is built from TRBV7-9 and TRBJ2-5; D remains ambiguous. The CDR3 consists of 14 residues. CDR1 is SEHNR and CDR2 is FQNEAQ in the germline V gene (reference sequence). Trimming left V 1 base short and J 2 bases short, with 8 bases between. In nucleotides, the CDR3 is TGTGCCAGCAGCTTAGAAACCGCACAAGAGACCCAGTACTTC. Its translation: CASSLETAQETQYF. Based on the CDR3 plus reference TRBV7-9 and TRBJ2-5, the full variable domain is DTGVSQNPRHKITKRGQNVTFRCDPISEHNRLYWYRQTLGQGPEFLTYFQNEAQLEKSRLLSDRFSAERPKGSFSTLEIQRTEQGDSAMYLCASSLETAQETQYFGPGTRLLVL.

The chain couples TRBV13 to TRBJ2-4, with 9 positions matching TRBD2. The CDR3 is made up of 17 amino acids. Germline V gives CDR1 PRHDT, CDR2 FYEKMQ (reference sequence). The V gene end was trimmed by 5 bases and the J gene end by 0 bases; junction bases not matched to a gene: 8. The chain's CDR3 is CASSRQAGGIAKNIQYF. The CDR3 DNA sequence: TGTGCCAGCAGCCGGCAAGCGGGAGGCATAGCCAAAAACATTCAGTACTTC. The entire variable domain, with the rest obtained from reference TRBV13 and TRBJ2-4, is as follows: AAGVIQSPRHLIKEKRETATLKCYPIPRHDTVYWYQQGPGQDPQFLISFYEKMQSDKGSIPDRFSAQQFSDYHSELNMSSLELGDSALYFCASSRQAGGIAKNIQYFGAGTRLSVL.

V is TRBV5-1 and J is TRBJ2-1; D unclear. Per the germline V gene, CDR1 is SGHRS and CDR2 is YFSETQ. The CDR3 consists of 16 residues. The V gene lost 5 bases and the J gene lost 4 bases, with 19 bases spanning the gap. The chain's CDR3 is CASSQRWEQFYNEQFF. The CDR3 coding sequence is TGCGCCAGCAGTCAGAGGTGGGAACAGTTTTACAATGAGCAGTTCTTC. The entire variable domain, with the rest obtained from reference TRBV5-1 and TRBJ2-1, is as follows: KAGVTQTPRYLIKTRGQQVTLSCSPISGHRSVSWYQQTPGQGLQFLFEYFSETQRNKGNFPGRFSGRQFSNSRSEMNVSTLELGDSALYLCASSQRWEQFYNEQFFGPGTRLTVL.

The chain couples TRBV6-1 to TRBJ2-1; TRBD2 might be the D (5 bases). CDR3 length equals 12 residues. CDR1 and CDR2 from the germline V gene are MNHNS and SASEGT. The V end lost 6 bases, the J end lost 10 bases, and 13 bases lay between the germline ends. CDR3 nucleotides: TGTGCCAGCAGCCCACTAGATCTAGAGCAGTTCTTC. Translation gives CASSPLDLEQFF.

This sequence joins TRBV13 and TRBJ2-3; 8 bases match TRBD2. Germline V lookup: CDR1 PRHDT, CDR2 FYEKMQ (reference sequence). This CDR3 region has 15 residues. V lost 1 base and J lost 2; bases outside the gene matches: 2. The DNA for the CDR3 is TGTGCCAGCAGCTTAGAGCGGGGGACCACAGATACGCAGTATTTT. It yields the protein CASSLERGTTDTQYF.

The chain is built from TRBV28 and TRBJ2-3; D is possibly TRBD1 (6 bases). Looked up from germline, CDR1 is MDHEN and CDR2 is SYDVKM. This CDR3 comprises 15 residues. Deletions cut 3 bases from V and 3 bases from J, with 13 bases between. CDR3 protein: CASSFPPQGTDTQYF. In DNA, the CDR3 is TGTGCCAGCAGTTTTCCTCCCCAGGGGACAGATACGCAGTATTTT.

The chain's CDR3 is CASSGTSGRGSEQFF. The CDR3 nucleotides are TGTGCCAGCAGTGGGACTAGCGGGAGGGGGTCGGAGCAGTTCTTC. The V gene is TRBV6-5, the J gene TRBJ2-1; the match to TRBD2 covers 16 bases. V lost 5 bases, J lost 10 bases, and 5 bases stayed unmatched. The germline gives CDR1 MNHEY, CDR2 SVGAGI. The CDR3 runs 15 residues.

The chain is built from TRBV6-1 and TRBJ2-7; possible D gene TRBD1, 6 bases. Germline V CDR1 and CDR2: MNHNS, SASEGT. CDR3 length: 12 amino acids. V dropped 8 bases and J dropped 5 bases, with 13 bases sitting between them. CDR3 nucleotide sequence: TGTGCCAGCGGTACCCAGGGGAACGAGCAGTACTTC. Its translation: CASGTQGNEQYF.

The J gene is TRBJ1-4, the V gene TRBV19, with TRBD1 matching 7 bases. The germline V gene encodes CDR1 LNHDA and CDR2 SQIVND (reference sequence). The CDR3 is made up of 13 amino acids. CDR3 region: CASRGAFNEKLFF. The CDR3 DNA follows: TGTGCTAGCAGGGGGGCGTTTAATGAAAAACTGTTTTTT.

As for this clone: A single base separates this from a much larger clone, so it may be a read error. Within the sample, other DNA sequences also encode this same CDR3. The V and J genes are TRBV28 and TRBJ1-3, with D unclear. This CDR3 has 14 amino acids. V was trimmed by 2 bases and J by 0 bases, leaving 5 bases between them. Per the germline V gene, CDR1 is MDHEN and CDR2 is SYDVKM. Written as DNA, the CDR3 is TGTGCCAGCAGTTTAGGGTCCTCTGGAAACACCATATATTTT. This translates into CASSLGSSGNTIYF.

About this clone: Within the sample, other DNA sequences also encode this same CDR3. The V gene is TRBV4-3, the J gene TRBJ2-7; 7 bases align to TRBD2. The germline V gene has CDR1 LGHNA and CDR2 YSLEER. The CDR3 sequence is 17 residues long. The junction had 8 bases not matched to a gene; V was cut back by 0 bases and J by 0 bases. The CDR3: CASSQDVPAGSSYEQYF. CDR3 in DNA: TGCGCCAGCAGCCAAGATGTGCCAGCGGGGAGCTCCTACGAGCAGTACTTC.

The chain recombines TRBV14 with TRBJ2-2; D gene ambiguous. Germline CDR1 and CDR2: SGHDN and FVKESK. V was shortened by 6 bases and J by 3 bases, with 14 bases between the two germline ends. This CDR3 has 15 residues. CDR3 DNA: TGTGCCAGCAGTCTCCATCTTAAAGACACCGGGGAGCTGTTTTTT. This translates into CASSLHLKDTGELFF.

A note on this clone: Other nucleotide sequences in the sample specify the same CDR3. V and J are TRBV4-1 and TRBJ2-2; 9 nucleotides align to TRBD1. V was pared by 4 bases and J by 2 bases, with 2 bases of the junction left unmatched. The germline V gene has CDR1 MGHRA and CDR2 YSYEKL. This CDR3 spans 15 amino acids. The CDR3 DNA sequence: TGCGCCAGCAGCCCTACAGGGGGCAACACCGGGGAGCTGTTTTTT. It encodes CASSPTGGNTGELFF.

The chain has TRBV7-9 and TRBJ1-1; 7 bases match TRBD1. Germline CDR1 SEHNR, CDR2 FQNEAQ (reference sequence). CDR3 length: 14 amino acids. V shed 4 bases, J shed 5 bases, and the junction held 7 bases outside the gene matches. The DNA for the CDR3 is TGTGCCAGCAGCTCTTCGACAGGGCGGACTGAAGCTTTCTTT. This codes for CASSSSTGRTEAFF.

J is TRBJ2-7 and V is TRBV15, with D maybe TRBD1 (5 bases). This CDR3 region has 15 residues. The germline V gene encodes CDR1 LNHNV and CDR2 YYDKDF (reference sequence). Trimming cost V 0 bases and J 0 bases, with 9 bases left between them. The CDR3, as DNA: TGTGCCACCAGCAGAGACAGGGCCAGCTCCTACGAGCAGTACTTC. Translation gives CATSRDRASSYEQYF.

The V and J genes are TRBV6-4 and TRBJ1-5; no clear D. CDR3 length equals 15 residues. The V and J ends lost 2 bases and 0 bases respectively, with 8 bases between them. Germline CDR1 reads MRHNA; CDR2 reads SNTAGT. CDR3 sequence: CASSDPGSSNQPQHF. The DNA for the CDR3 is TGTGCCAGCAGTGACCCGGGCAGTAGCAATCAGCCCCAGCATTTT.

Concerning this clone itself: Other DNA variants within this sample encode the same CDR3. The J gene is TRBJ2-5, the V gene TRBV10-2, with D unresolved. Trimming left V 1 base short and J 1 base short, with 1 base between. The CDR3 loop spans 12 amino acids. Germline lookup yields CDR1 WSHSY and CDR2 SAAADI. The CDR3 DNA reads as TGCGCCAGCAGTGAGTTCCAAGAGACCCAGTACTTC. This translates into CASSEFQETQYF.

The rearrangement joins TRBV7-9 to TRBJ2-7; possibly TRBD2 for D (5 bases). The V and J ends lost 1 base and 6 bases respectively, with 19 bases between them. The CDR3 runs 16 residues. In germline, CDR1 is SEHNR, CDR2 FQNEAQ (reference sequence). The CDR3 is CASSLGKREGLSEQYF. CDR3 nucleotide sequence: TGTGCCAGCAGCTTAGGTAAGAGGGAAGGGCTGTCCGAGCAGTACTTC.

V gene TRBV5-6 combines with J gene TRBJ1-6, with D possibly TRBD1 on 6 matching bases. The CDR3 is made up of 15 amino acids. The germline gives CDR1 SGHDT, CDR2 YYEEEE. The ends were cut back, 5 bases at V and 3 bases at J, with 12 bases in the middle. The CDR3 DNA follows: TGTGCCAGCAGTCTACAGGGCCTCTATAATTCACCCCTCCACTTT. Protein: CASSLQGLYNSPLHF.

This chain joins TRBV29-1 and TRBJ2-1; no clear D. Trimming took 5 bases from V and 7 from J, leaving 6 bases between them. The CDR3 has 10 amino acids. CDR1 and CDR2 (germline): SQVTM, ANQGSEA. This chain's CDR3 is CSVYGNEQFF. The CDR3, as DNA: TGCAGCGTTTATGGTAATGAGCAGTTCTTC.

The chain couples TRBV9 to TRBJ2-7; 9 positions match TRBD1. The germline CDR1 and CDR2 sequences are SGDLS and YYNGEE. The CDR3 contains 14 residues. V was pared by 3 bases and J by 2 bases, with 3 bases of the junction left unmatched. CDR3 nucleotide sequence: TGTGCCAGCAGCGGAGGGACAGGGACCTACGAGCAGTACTTC. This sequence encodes CASSGGTGTYEQYF.

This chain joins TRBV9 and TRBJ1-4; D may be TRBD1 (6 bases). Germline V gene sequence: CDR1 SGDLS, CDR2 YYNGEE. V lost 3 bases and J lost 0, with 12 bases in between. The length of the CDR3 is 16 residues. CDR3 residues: CASSAGQPTTNEKLFF. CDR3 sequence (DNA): TGTGCCAGCAGCGCCGGACAGCCTACAACTAATGAAAAACTGTTTTTT.